This T cell receptor (beta chain) came from a study of PD-1 blockade in classical Hodgkin lymphoma. TCRdb's table, derived via immunoSEQ multiplex PCR, lists solely in-frame clones and lacks some. The sample gives more than 40,000 clones, around two thirds of which show up once; under 3% is in the top ten. CDR3 size: 14 residues. Unmatched junction bases numbered 13, after V lost 8 bases and J lost 9 bases. Germline V lookup: CDR1 SNHLY, CDR2 FYNNEI. Time point defined: cycle 4 day 1 (C4D1), after less than 7 weeks of nivolumab. After autologous stem cell transplantation all patients relapsed, and prior brentuximab vedotin exposure differed between cohorts.

The material was peripheral blood mononuclear cells (PBMCs), obtained before the fourth cycle of nivolumab. The source is a human donor with classical Hodgkin lymphoma. The chain combines TRBV2 with TRBJ2-1; 7 positions match TRBD1. CDR3 sequence: CASRFSEAGGEQFF. The CDR3 coding sequence is TGTGCCAGCCGCTTCTCAGAGGCAGGGGGTGAGCAGTTCTTC.